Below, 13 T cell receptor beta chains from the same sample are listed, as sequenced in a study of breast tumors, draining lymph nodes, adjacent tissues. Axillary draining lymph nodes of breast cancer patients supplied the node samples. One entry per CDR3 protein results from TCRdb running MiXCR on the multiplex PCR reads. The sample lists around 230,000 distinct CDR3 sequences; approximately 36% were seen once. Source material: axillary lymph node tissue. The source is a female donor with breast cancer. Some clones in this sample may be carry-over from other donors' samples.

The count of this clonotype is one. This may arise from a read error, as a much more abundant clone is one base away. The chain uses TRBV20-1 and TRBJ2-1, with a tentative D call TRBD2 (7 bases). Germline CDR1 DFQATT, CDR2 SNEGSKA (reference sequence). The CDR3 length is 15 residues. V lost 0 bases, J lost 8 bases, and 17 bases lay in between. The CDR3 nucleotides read TGCAGTGCTAGAGATTGGGGGGGGCCGACGGATGAGCAGTTCTTC. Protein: CSARDWGGPTDEQFF.

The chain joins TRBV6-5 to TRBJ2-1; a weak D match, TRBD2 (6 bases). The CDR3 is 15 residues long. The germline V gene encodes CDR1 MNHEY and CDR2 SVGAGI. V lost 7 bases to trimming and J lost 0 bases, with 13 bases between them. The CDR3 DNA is TGTGCCAGCACCACGGGGGAAAGCTCCTACAATGAGCAGTTCTTC. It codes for CASTTGESSYNEQFF.

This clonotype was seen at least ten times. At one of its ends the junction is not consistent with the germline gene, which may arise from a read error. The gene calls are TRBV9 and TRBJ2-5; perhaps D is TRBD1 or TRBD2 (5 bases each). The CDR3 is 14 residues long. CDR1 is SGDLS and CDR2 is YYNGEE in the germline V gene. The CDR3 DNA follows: TGTGCCAGCAGCGTAGGACCGGGGCAAGAGACCCAGTCCTTC. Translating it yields CASSVGPGQETQSF.

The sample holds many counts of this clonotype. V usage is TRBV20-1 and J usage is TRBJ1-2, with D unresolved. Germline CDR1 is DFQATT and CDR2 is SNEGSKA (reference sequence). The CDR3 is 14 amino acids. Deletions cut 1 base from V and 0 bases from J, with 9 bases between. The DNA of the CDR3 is TGCAGTGCTAGAGGGTCAGCGACTAACTATGGCTACACCTTC. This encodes CSARGSATNYGYTF.

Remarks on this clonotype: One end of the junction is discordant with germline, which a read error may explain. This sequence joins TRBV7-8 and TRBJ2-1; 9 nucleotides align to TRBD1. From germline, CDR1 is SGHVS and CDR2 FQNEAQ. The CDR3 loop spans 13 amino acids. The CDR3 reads CASSGTGTYEQFF. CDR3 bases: TGCGCCAGCAGTGGGACAGGGACCTACGAGCAGTTCTTC.

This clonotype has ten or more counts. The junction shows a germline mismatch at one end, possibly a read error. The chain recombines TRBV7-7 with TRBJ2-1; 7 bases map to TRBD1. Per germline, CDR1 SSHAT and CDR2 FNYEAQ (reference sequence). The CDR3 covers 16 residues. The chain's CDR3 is CASSAIQGTGTNEQFF. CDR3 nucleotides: TGTGCTAGCAGCGCCATACAGGGGACCGGGACGAATGAGCAGTTCTTC.

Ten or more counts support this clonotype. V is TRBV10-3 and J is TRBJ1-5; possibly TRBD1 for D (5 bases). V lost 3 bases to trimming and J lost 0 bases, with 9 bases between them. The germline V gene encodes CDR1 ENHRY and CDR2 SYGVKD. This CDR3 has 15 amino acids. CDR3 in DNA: TGTGCCATCAGTGACGGAGGGGTTAGCAATCAGCCCCAGCATTTT. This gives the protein CAISDGGVSNQPQHF.

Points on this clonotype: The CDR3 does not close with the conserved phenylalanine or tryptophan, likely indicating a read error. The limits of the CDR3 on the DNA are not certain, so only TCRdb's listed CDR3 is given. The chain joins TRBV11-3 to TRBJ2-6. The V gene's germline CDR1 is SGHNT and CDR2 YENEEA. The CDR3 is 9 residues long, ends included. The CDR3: CASSLGGTS.

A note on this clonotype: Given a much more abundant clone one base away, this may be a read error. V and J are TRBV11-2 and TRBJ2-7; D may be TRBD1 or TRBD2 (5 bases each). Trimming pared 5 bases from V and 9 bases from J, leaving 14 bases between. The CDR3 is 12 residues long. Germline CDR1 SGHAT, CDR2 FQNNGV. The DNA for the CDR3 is TGTGCCAGCAGCCCAAGACTACAGGCGCAGTACTTC. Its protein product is CASSPRLQAQYF.

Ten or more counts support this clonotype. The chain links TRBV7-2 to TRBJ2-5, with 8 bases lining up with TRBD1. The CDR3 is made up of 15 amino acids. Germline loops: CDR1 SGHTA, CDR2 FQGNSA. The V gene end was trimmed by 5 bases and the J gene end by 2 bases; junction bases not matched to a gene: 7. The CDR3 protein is CASSIRDRSQETQYF. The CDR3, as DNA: TGTGCCAGCAGCATCCGGGACAGGTCTCAAGAGACCCAGTACTTC.

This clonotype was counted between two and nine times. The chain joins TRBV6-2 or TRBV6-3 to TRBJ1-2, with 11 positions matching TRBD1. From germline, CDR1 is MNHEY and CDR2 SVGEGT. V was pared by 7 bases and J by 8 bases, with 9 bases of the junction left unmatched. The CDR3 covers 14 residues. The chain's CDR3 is CASNLDRGLGGYTF. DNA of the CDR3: TGTGCCAGCAACCTGGACAGGGGGCTCGGAGGCTACACCTTC.

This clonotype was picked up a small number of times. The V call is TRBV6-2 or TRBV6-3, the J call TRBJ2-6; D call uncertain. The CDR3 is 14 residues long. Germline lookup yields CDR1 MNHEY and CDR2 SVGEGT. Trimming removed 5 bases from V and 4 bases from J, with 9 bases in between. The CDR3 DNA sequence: TGTGCCAGCAGTCACGGTAGGGGGGCCAACGTCCTGACTTTC. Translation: CASSHGRGANVLTF.

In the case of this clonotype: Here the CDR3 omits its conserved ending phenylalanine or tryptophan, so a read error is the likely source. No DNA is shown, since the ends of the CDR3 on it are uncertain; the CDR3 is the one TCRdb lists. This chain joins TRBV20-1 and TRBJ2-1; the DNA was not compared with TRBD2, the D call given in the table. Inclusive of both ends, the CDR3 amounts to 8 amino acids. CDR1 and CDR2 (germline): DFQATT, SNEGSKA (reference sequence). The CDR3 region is CSARLNAG.